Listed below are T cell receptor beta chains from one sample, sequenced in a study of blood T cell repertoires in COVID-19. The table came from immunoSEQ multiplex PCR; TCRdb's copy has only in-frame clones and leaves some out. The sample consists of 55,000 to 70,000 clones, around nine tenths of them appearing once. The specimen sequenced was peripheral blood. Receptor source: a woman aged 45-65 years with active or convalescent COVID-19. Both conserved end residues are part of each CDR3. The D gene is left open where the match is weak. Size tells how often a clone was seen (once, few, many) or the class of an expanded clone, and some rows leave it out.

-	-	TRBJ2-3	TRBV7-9	TGTGCCAGCAGCTTAGATGGGGGCATTCCGACAGATACGCAGTATTTT	CASSLDGGIPTDTQYF
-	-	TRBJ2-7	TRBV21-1	TGTGCCACCGGGGTCGCGGTCTACTCCTACGAGCAGTACTTC	CATGVAVYSYEQYF
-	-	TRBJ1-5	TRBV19	TGTGCCAGTACCTACGGACAGACAAGCAATCAGCCCCAGCATTTT	CASTYGQTSNQPQHF
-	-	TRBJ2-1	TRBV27	TGTGCCAGCAGTTGGACAACCAGCTCCTACAATGAGCAGTTCTTC	CASSWTTSSYNEQFF
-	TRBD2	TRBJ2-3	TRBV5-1	TGCGCCAGCAGCTTACCGGGACTAGCGGGAGGGCCTCGCACAGATACGCAGTATTTT	CASSLPGLAGGPRTDTQYF
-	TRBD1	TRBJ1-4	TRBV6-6	TGTGCCAGCAGTTACGTCAGGGGGCAGAATGAAAAACTGTTTTTT	CASSYVRGQNEKLFF
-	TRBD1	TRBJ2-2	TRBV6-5	TGTGCCAGCAGTACGGGACAGGGGGGCACCGGGGAGCTGTTTTTT	CASSTGQGGTGELFF
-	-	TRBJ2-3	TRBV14	TGTGCCAGCAGCCAAGCCACAGGTTCAGCGCAGTATTTT	CASSQATGSAQYF
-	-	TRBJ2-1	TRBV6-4	TGTGCCAGCAGTGGCCCGGGAAATGAGCAGTTCTTC	CASSGPGNEQFF
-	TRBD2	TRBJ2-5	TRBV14	TGTGCCAGCAGCCAAGTTGGCGGGAGGGCCGGAGAGACCCAGTACTTC	CASSQVGGRAGETQYF
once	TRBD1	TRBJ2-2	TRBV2	TGTGCCAGCAGGATGACAGGGCTCACCGGGGAGCTGTTTTTT	CASRMTGLTGELFF
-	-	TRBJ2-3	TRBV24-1	TGTGCCACCAGTAAAACCCGGACAATCACAGATACGCAGTATTTT	CATSKTRTITDTQYF
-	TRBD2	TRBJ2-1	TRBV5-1	TGCGCCAGCAGCCCCGGGACTAGCGGTACCTACAATGAGCAGTTCTTC	CASSPGTSGTYNEQFF
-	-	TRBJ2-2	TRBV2	TGTGCCAGCAGACCTACAGCCTCCGGGGAGCTGTTTTTT	CASRPTASGELFF
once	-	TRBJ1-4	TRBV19	TGTGCCAGTATGACATTCCGGGGGGGCTTTAATGAAAAACTGTTTTTT	CASMTFRGGFNEKLFF
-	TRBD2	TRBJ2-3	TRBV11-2	TGTGCCAGCAGCTGGACTAGCGGGCTAGATACGCAGTATTTT	CASSWTSGLDTQYF
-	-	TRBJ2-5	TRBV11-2	TGTGCCAGCAGCTTAATTTTAGCGGAAGGGGAGACCCAGTACTTC	CASSLILAEGETQYF
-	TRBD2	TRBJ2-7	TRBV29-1	TGCAGCGTTGACGGCGGGGGGCCCTCCTACGAGCAGTACTTC	CSVDGGGPSYEQYF
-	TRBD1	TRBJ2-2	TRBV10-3	TGTGCCATCAGTGAGGGACAGGGAGGAAACACCGGGGAGCTGTTTTTT	CAISEGQGGNTGELFF
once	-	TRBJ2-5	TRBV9	TGTGCCAGCAGCGCCGGACAGCAAGAGACCCAGTACTTC	CASSAGQQETQYF
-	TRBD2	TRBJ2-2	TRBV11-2	TGTGCCAGCAGCCGGAGTAGCGGGAGAAATGGGGAGCTGTTTTTT	CASSRSSGRNGELFF
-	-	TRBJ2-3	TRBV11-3	TGTGCCAGCAGCGGGCTCCCCCCAGTAGATACGCAGTATTTT	CASSGLPPVDTQYF
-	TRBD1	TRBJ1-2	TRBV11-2	TGTGCCAGCAGCTTACAGGACAGGGGCTATGGCTACACCTTC	CASSLQDRGYGYTF
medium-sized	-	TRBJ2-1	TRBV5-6	TGTGCCAGCAGCTCGGGTTGGAATGAGCAGTTCTTC	CASSSGWNEQFF
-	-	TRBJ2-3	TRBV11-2	TGTGCCAGCAGCTCTTCTAGCACAGATACGCAGTATTTT	CASSSSSTDTQYF
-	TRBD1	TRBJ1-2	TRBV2	TGTGCCAGCAGTGGGGTTGGGACAGGGAACTATGGCTACACCTTC	CASSGVGTGNYGYTF
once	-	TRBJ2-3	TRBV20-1	TGCAGTGCTAGTAATTTCGCGGGAAGCACAGATACGCAGTATTTT	CSASNFAGSTDTQYF
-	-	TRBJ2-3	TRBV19	TGTGCCAGTCGGGGTGGCGGGCCGATAAGCACAGATACGCAGTATTTT	CASRGGGPISTDTQYF
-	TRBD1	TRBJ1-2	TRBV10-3	TGTGCCATCAGCCGAAGCACAGGGGTCAACTATGGCTACACCTTC	CAISRSTGVNYGYTF
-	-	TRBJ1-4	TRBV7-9	TGTGCCAGCAGCTTAATCCAGACAGATGAAAAACTGTTTTTT	CASSLIQTDEKLFF
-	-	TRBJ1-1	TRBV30	TGTGCCTGTGTGTTAAAGGGGGACGGGCGAACTGAAGCTTTCTTT	CACVLKGDGRTEAFF
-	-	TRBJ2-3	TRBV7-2	TGTGCCAGCAGCTTAGCCTGGACTACCACAGATACGCAGTATTTT	CASSLAWTTTDTQYF
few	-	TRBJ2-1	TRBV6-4	TGTGCCAGCAGTGTTGGGGCTCAGGAGGGATCAGATGAGCAGTTCTTC	CASSVGAQEGSDEQFF
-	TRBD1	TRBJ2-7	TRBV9	TGTGCCAGCAGCGTAGCCGGGACAGGGTGGGGCGAGCAGTACTTC	CASSVAGTGWGEQYF
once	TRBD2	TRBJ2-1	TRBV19	TGTGCCAGTAGTACCCTGGGACTAGCGGGGGGATCCTCCTACAATGAGCAGTTCTTC	CASSTLGLAGGSSYNEQFF
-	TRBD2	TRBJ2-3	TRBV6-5	TGTGCCAGCAGGCTTTCTAGCGGGCGCACAGATACGCAGTATTTT	CASRLSSGRTDTQYF
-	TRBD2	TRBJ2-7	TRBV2	TGTGCCAGCAGTCGAGCGGGAGGGCCCAGTCAGTACTTC	CASSRAGGPSQYF
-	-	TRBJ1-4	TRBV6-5	TGTGCCAGCCAATTAGATTACAAACTGTTTTTT	CASQLDYKLFF
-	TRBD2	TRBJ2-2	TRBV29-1	TGCAGCGTTGTGGGTAGCGGGAGGGCGGTCACCGGGGAGCTGTTTTTT	CSVVGSGRAVTGELFF
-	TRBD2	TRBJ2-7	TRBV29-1	TGCAGCGTTGAAGATCGGGCTAGCGGAACCTACGAGCAGTACTTC	CSVEDRASGTYEQYF
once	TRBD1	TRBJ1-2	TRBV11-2	TGTGCCAGCAGCTCCCGCTACTACCGGGACAGGGGGCGCGACTATGGCTACACCTTC	CASSSRYYRDRGRDYGYTF
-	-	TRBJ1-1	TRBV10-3	TGTGCCATCAGTGAGTCCCAGGGGACCCACACTGAAGCTTTCTTT	CAISESQGTHTEAFF
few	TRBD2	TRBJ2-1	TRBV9	TGTGCCAGCAGCGTAGGAGCGGGAGGGATAGACAATGAGCAGTTCTTC	CASSVGAGGIDNEQFF